This T cell receptor (beta chain) was obtained from a study of blood T cells in healthy people across ages. General study findings and limits: Fewer expanded clones and more diversity marked long-lived versus aged donors.

With a J-beta primer mix and a sample-barcoded 5' primer, a second PCR ran 7 to 11 cycles. In TCRdb, the 5' RACE reads were re-called with MiXCR into one record per CDR3 protein. The sample includes about 900,000 distinct CDR3 sequences, about 48% of them seen just once. The amount of total RNA extracted per sample was at least 6 micrograms. The CDR3 contains 16 residues. V lost 8 bases and J 0 bases, leaving 17 bases between the germline ends. Germline CDR1 SNHLY, CDR2 FYNNEI. In the case of this clonotype: Its antigen is not identified.

Sequences were obtained from blood. The receptor was isolated from a man younger than 40 in good health. The rearrangement uses TRBV2 and TRBJ2-4, with D possibly being TRBD1 (5 bases). Written as DNA, the CDR3 is TGTGCCAGCTCCCTTGGGGCCAGTCTAGCCAAAAACATTCAGTACTTC. Encoded protein: CASSLGASLAKNIQYF.